A single sample gave rise to the 17 T cell receptor beta chains below, sequenced in a study of regulatory T cells in long-lasting Graves disease. The time point was: newly diagnosed GD, antithyroid drugs for less than 3 months. RNA from PBMCs was the source of the TCR library. Through Arm-PCR of CDR3 regions and iRepertoire HTBI primers, TCR beta libraries were built. TCRdb reprocessed the multiplex PCR reads with MiXCR, giving one entry per CDR3 protein. The sample gives around 480,000 distinct CDR3 sequences, 15% to 20% of which show up once; more than 10% is in the top ten. These same data were also listed under a study on T cells in Graves' hyperthyroidism and ophthalmopathy.

The source material was peripheral blood mononuclear cells (PBMCs), sampled at new diagnosis, from a patient treated with antithyroid drugs. The receptors here all came from a man in his forties or fifties with Graves disease.

This clonotype was observed at least ten times. The chain links TRBV28 to TRBJ1-1; D is unclear. Trimming took off 7 bases at V and 3 bases at J, with 9 bases between the two ends. CDR1 and CDR2 from the germline V gene are MDHEN and SYDVKM. The length of the CDR3 is 12 residues. CDR3 amino acids: CASNRGDTEAFF. The CDR3 DNA follows: TGTGCCAGCAATCGGGGAGACACTGAAGCTTTCTTT.

V and J are TRBV24-1 and TRBJ1-2, with 10 bases that match TRBD1. CDR3 size: 15 residues. Germline V gene lookup returns CDR1 KGHDR and CDR2 SFDVKD. Germline trimming cut 3 bases from V and 3 bases from J; bases unmatched to any gene: 3. The chain's CDR3 is CATSDTGTGDYGYTF. CDR3 bases: TGTGCCACCAGTGATACCGGGACAGGGGACTATGGCTACACCTTC.

At least ten counts were recorded for this clonotype. The J gene is TRBJ2-3, the V gene TRBV27; perhaps TRBD2 as D (5 bases). The CDR3 has 14 amino acids. The V end lost 5 bases, the J end lost 5 bases, and 14 bases lay between the germline ends. Germline CDR1 reads MNHEY; CDR2 reads SMNVEV (reference sequence). The CDR3 region is CASSRTGMGDTQYF. The CDR3 nucleotides are TGTGCCAGCAGTCGGACGGGGATGGGAGATACGCAGTATTTT.

This clonotype was seen at least ten times. The gene calls are TRBV5-1 and TRBJ2-3; 8 bases fit TRBD2. V lost 0 bases and J lost 5; bases outside the gene matches: 5. Germline CDR1 is SGHRS and CDR2 is YFSETQ. There are 15 residues in the CDR3. The CDR3, as DNA: TGCGCCAGCAGCTTGGCTCTGCGGGAGGAAGATACGCAGTATTTT. Amino acid sequence: CASSLALREEDTQYF.

This clonotype was observed at least ten times. The chain is built from TRBV11-2 and TRBJ2-1; D unresolved. CDR1 SGHAT and CDR2 FQNNGV come from the germline V gene. The length of the CDR3 is 14 residues. V lost 3 bases and J 10 bases, leaving 16 bases between the germline ends. The CDR3 DNA sequence: TGTGCCAGCAGCTTGATACGAGGCGCGAACGAGCAGTTCTTC. Amino acids: CASSLIRGANEQFF.

The chain combines TRBV10-3 with TRBJ1-4; 8 bases line up with TRBD1. The CDR3 consists of 14 residues. The trim removed 5 bases at V and 3 bases at J, leaving 2 bases unmatched. Germline V gene lookup returns CDR1 ENHRY and CDR2 SYGVKD. CDR3: CAISPGQANEKLFF. CDR3 DNA: TGTGCCATCAGTCCGGGACAGGCTAATGAAAAACTGTTTTTT.

This clonotype was detected ten times or more. The chain carries TRBV29-1 and TRBJ2-1; TRBD1 agrees at 8 bases. Trimming at V came to 7 bases and at J to 9 bases, leaving 8 bases not matched to a gene. Looked up from germline, CDR1 is SQVTM and CDR2 is ANQGSEA. There are 12 residues in the CDR3. The CDR3 spells CSGARQGSEQFF. The CDR3 DNA sequence: TGCAGCGGGGCTCGACAGGGGAGTGAGCAGTTCTTC.

This clonotype has a count of ten or more. This sequence joins TRBV6-1 and TRBJ2-7, with 11 bases identical to TRBD1. This CDR3 comprises 13 residues. Trimming cost V 11 bases and J 1 base; bases outside gene matches: 4. Germline CDR1 and CDR2: MNHNS and SASEGT. In nucleotides, the CDR3 is TGTGCCGGGGGACAGGGGGAATCCTACGAGCAGTACTTC. Residues: CAGGQGESYEQYF.

A note on this clonotype: It may be a read error: a sequence one base away is much more abundant. The J gene is TRBJ2-1, the V gene TRBV6-5, with 11 bases identical to TRBD2. After removal of 2 bases from V and 6 bases from J, the junction contained 6 bases not matched to a gene. The CDR3 runs to 16 residues. CDR1 MNHEY and CDR2 SVGAGI come from the germline V gene. Here the CDR3 DNA reads TGTGCCAGCAGTTACCCGACAGGGACTAGCGGCAATGAGCAGTTCTTC. Its protein is CASSYPTGTSGNEQFF.

This clonotype occurred many times. This sequence joins TRBV29-1 and TRBJ2-5, with D tentatively TRBD1 (5 bases). Germline CDR1 is SQVTM and CDR2 is ANQGSEA. The CDR3 runs 14 residues. Trimming left V 0 bases short and J 4 bases short, with 12 bases between. The CDR3: CSVEDGAGIETQYF. DNA of the CDR3: TGCAGCGTTGAAGATGGGGCAGGGATAGAGACCCAGTACTTC. The full variable domain, with the rest looked up from reference TRBV29-1 and TRBJ2-5, is SAVISQKPSRDICQRGTSLTIQCQVDSQVTMMFWYRQQPGQSLTLIATANQGSEATYESGFVIDKFPISRPNLTFSTLTVSNMSPEDSSIYLCSVEDGAGIETQYFGPGTRLLVL.

This rearrangement joins TRBV29-1 to TRBJ2-7; the D gene could be TRBD1 or TRBD2 (7 bases each). V was trimmed by 7 bases and J by 6 bases, leaving 13 bases between them. The CDR3 extends over 11 amino acids. Germline assignment: CDR1 SQVTM and CDR2 ANQGSEA. CDR3 in amino acids: CSARGGIEQYF. CDR3 nucleotides: TGCAGCGCCAGGGGGGGTATCGAGCAGTACTTC.

This clonotype was counted ten times or more. The chain employs TRBV20-1 and TRBJ1-1; D is unclear. This CDR3 comprises 14 residues. The ends were cut back, 6 bases at V and 11 bases at J, with 25 bases in the middle. Germline CDR1 and CDR2: DFQATT and SNEGSKA (reference sequence). The CDR3 DNA reads as TGCAGTGCGCAGATCGGGCCCTCGGGCTTATGGGCTTTCTTT. Translated: CSAQIGPSGLWAFF.

This clonotype was detected ten times or more. The V and J genes are TRBV7-9 and TRBJ2-7; TRBD2 matches at 9 bases. Germline V gives CDR1 SEHNR, CDR2 FQNEAQ (reference sequence). After removal of 5 bases from V and 4 bases from J, the junction contained 6 bases not matched to a gene. The CDR3 sequence is 14 residues long. This CDR3 reads CASSPRTSAYEQYF. The CDR3 DNA reads as TGTGCCAGCAGCCCCCGGACTAGCGCGTACGAGCAGTACTTC.

CDR3 amino acids: CASSLRSRKLFF. The CDR3 nucleotides are TGTGCCAGCAGTTTAAGGTCACGAAAACTGTTTTTT. The chain uses TRBV28 and TRBJ1-4, with no clear D. Germline V gene sequence: CDR1 MDHEN, CDR2 SYDVKM. The CDR3 is 12 residues long. Trimming took 2 bases from V and 10 from J, leaving 8 bases between them.

This clonotype was detected many times. The CDR3 sequence is CSAGSGGRGSYEQYF. DNA for the CDR3: TGCAGTGCAGGGAGTGGGGGCCGAGGCTCCTACGAGCAGTACTTC. J is TRBJ2-7 and V is TRBV20-1; D is possibly TRBD1 (6 bases). CDR3 size: 15 residues. CDR1 and CDR2 (germline): DFQATT, SNEGSKA (reference sequence). V lost 6 bases and J 0 bases, leaving 18 bases between the germline ends.

This clonotype was seen at least ten times. The chain's CDR3 is CASGRHRNYGYTF. CDR3 coding DNA: TGTGCCAGCGGCCGGCATCGGAACTATGGCTACACCTTC. The chain has TRBV27 and TRBJ1-2; no clear D gene. The germline CDR1 and CDR2 sequences are MNHEY and SMNVEV (reference sequence). CDR3 size: 13 residues. V was shortened by 8 bases and J by 2 bases, with 12 bases between the two germline ends.

This clonotype was recorded at least ten times. This chain joins TRBV28 and TRBJ1-1, with D possibly TRBD1 on 5 matching bases. This CDR3 has 17 amino acids. The V and J ends lost 6 bases and 1 base respectively, with 21 bases between them. Per the germline V gene, CDR1 is MDHEN and CDR2 is SYDVKM. CDR3 nucleotide sequence: TGTGCCAGCAGCCAGGGCACAAGGGGAGATCGGAACACTGAAGCTTTCTTT. It is translated as CASSQGTRGDRNTEAFF.